The text below deals with one T cell receptor (beta chain). What it binds is not known. Per the original data handling: For the immunoSEQ data, sequences were junction-only without quality scores, so filtering differed. Assay used: immunoSEQ multiplex PCR; TCRdb lists only in-frame clones, some missing. Clone size and V and J calls were adopted from that table, with D and trimming inferred from the DNA. The top ten hold more than 0.5% of the sample, which has about 1.1 million clones, about four fifths seen once. Germline lookup yields CDR1 SGHRS and CDR2 YFSETQ. The V and J ends lost 1 base and 4 bases, in that order; junction bases with no gene match: 6. The CDR3 spans 16 residues. These data come from a study of shared clonotypes between healthy human individuals. Study-wide context: CD4 naive and CD4 memory each took three plates per donor, while CD8 naive took two and CD8 memory one.

Study-wide results and limits: Among several donors, approximately 5% of naive CD4 clonotypes were found in common.

This TCR was recovered from a man aged 18 to 29 in good health. Some clones in this sample may be carry-over from other donors' samples. The source material was memory CD4+ T cells from PBMCs. Subset indicated: CD45RA-negative fraction. J is TRBJ2-1 and V is TRBV5-1; TRBD2 aligns across 9 bases. CDR3 DNA sequence: TGCGCCAGCAGCTTGAATAGCGGGAGAGATTACAATGAGCAGTTCTTC. Its protein is CASSLNSGRDYNEQFF.